The clone carrying this TCR beta chain has a handful of counts. CDR3 length: 18 amino acids. J gave up 8 bases and V 2 bases, and 19 bases lay outside the gene matches. Germline V lookup: CDR1 MGHRA, CDR2 YSYEKL. Libraries were prepared by immunoSEQ multiplex PCR; TCRdb keeps only in-frame clonotypes and omits some of them. Of roughly 110,000 clones in the sample, less than 95% are singletons; the top ten hold 1.5% to 2%. These data are taken from a study of T cell changes during pregnancy in multiple sclerosis. The chain uses TRBV4-1 and TRBJ1-2, with 8 bases identical to TRBD1. The source material was peripheral blood, sampled after pregnancy. This receptor was taken from a female donor with multiple sclerosis, enrolled in a pregnancy study. The CDR3 region has the DNA TGCGCCAGCAGCCAACTCGATTTTTTACCAGGGGGCCTTTACGGCTACACCTTC. It is translated as CASSQLDFLPGGLYGYTF.